A selection of T cell receptor beta chains follows, all from one sample in a study of monozygotic twins with inflammatory bowel disease. TCRdb reprocessed the 5' RACE reads and keeps a single row for each CDR3 protein, giving no DNA. In total, the table holds 200,000 to 250,000 distinct CDR3 sequences. Input material: blood. The receptors here all came from a human donor with ulcerative colitis or Crohn's disease, or a healthy co-twin of an affected twin (not recorded which). The CDR3 runs from the conserved cysteine through the conserved F or W.

14,TRBV24-1,TRBJ2-3,CATRGLGVTDTQYF
15,TRBV7-9,TRBJ1-2,CASSLAMAVNYGYTF
19,TRBV5-1,TRBJ2-2,CASSRAPAGGQLNTGELFF
16,TRBV5-4,TRBJ1-2,CASSSKGPMITYGYTF
16,TRBV18,TRBJ1-6,CASSPPSGPSNSPLHF
13,TRBV19,TRBJ1-4,CASSLVRNEKLFF
15,TRBV27,TRBJ2-3,CASSWGTGTTDTQYF
14,TRBV27,TRBJ1-1,CASSFKFGNTEAFF
13,TRBV20-1,TRBJ2-7,CSARGGVTKEQYF
13,TRBV11-2,TRBJ1-1,CASTPSLGGKAFF
15,TRBV7-2,TRBJ1-3,CASSPLRTDGNTIYF
16,TRBV7-2,TRBJ2-5,CASSSGRDWPGETQYF
20,TRBV5-1,TRBJ2-1,CASSLAGKLAGSPYYNEQFF
14,TRBV12-3/TRBV12-4,TRBJ2-3,CASTRAGGDDTQYF
14,TRBV7-2,TRBJ2-5,CASSRVVASETQYF
14,TRBV24-1,TRBJ2-1,CATSNPGARNEQFF
14,TRBV20-1,TRBJ1-5,CSARLTGNNQPQHF
13,TRBV15,TRBJ2-5,CATSRGAKETQYF
12,TRBV5-1,TRBJ1-6,CASRSQDSPLHF
15,TRBV4-1,TRBJ2-5,CASSQSVVAGETQYF
18,TRBV6-7,TRBJ2-4,CASSYSTGALLAKNIQYF
14,TRBV12-3/TRBV12-4,TRBJ2-7,CASRASGHLYEQYF